This TCR beta chain emerged from a study of blood T cell repertoires in COVID-19. The CDR3 consists of 14 residues. Deletions cut 7 bases from V and 2 bases from J, with 15 bases between. CDR1 ENHRY and CDR2 SYGVKD come from the germline V gene. The protocol was immunoSEQ multiplex PCR, while the TCRdb copy is restricted to in-frame clones and leaves out a portion. This sample has approximately 500,000 clones, with around 90% found just once. The material sequenced was peripheral blood. The chain is built from TRBV10-3 and TRBJ2-7; D is perhaps TRBD1 (5 bases). This receptor was identified in a woman between 45 and 60 years old with COVID-19, enrolled during active disease. The CDR3 coding sequence is TGTGCCATCATGACGCCGACAGAGACCTACGAGCAGTACTTC. It encodes CAIMTPTETYEQYF.